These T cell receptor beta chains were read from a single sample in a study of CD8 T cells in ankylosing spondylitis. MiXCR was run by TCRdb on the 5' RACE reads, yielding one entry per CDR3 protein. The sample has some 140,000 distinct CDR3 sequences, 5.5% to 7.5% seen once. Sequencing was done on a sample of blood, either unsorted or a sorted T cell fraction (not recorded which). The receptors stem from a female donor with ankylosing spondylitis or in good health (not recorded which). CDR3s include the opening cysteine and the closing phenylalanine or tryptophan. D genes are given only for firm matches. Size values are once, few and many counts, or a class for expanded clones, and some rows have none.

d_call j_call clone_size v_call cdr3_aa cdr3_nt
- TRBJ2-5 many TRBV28 CASSLGTGYQETQYF TGTGCCAGCAGTTTGGGGACGGGGTACCAAGAGACCCAGTACTTC
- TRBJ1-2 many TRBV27 CASSSHGGGNYGYTF TGTGCCAGCAGTTCGCACGGAGGGGGTAACTATGGCTACACCTTC
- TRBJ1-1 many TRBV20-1 CSASRVAGAKTEAFF TGCAGTGCTAGTAGAGTAGCAGGGGCGAAAACTGAAGCTTTCTTT
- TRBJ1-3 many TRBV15 CATSRDLGGSGNTIYF TGTGCCACCAGCAGAGATCTTGGCGGGTCTGGAAACACCATATATTTT
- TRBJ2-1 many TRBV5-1 CASRTTGSSYNEQFF TGCGCCAGCAGGACCACAGGGAGCTCCTACAATGAGCAGTTCTTC
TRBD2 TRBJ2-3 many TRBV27 CASSFKAGGNSTGTDTQYF TGTGCCAGCAGTTTTAAGGCGGGGGGGAACTCCACTGGCACAGATACGCAGTATTTT
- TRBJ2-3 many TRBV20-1 CSATPRVTDTQYF TGCAGTGCTACCCCCCGGGTTACAGATACGCAGTATTTT
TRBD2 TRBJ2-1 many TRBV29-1 CSLWGGLYNEQFF TGCAGCTTGTGGGGGGGACTTTACAATGAGCAGTTCTTC
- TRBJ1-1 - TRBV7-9 CASSLAATEAFF TGTGCCAGCAGCTTAGCGGCCACTGAAGCTTTCTTT
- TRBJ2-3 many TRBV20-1 CSASVPPDTQYF TGCAGTGCTAGTGTTCCCCCAGATACGCAGTATTTT
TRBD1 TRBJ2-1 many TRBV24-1 CATSDPGQGVDNEQFF TGTGCCACCAGTGATCCCGGACAGGGAGTGGACAATGAGCAGTTCTTC
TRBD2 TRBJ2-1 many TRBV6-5 CASSYGLAGGYNEQFF TGTGCCAGCAGTTACGGACTAGCGGGGGGTTACAATGAGCAGTTCTTC
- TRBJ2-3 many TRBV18 CASSPRTGEDTQYF TGTGCCAGCTCACCGCGGACGGGGGAGGATACGCAGTATTTT
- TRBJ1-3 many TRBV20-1 CSVASGNTIYF TGCAGTGTCGCCAGTGGAAACACCATATATTTT
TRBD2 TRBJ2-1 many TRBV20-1 CSARLDPSGVILSYNEQFF TGCAGTGCTAGATTAGATCCTAGCGGGGTCATACTCTCCTACAATGAGCAGTTCTTC
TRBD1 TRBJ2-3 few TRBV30 CAWQGAAADTQYF TGTGCCTGGCAGGGGGCCGCGGCAGATACGCAGTATTTT
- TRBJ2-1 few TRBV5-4 CASSLGVRGVQSTLSSYNEQFF TGTGCCAGCAGCTTGGGGGTAAGGGGAGTCCAGTCGACCCTTTCATCCTACAATGAGCAGTTCTTC
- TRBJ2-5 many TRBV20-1 CSAGIGTQETQYF TGCAGTGCTGGAATCGGGACCCAAGAGACCCAGTACTTC
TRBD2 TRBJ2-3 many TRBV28 CASSDPGLAGGRTQYF TGTGCCAGCAGTGACCCAGGACTAGCGGGGGGGCGTACGCAGTATTTT
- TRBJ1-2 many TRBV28 CASSVLGGYTF TGTGCCAGCAGTGTCTTAGGTGGCTACACCTTC
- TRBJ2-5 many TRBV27 CASRQLGRWGRETQYF TGTGCCAGCAGACAACTGGGTCGTTGGGGTCGAGAGACCCAGTACTTC
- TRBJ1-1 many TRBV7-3 CASSFSGGRDTEAFF TGTGCCAGCAGCTTCTCTGGGGGGAGGGACACTGAAGCTTTCTTT
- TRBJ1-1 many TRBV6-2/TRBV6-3 CASSYSSIVSWNTEAFF TGTGCCAGCAGTTACTCTTCGATAGTAAGTTGGAACACTGAAGCTTTCTTT
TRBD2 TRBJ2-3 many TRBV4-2 CASSQGASGGDTQYF TGTGCCAGCAGCCAAGGAGCTAGCGGGGGTGATACGCAGTATTTT
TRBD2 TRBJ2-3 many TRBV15 CATSRETLREGTQYF TGTGCCACCAGCAGAGAGACCCTCAGGGAGGGTACGCAGTATTTT
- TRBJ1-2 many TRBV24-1 CATSRGMNGYTF TGTGCCACCAGTCGGGGAATGAATGGCTACACCTTC
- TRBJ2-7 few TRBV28 CASSLSSVGFSYEQYF TGTGCCAGCAGTTTATCGTCTGTGGGGTTTTCCTACGAGCAGTACTTC
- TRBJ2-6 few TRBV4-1 CASSQDPRAVVLTF TGCGCCAGCAGCCAAGACCCCAGGGCGGTCGTCCTGACTTTC
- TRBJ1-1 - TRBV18 CASSPPSFAVNTEAFF TGTGCCAGCTCACCCCCGTCTTTTGCGGTGAACACTGAAGCTTTCTTT
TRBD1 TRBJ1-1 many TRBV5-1 CASSAGQENTEAFF TGCGCCAGCAGCGCCGGACAGGAGAACACTGAAGCTTTCTTT
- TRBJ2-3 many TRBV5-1 CASGSDRPDTQYF TGCGCCAGCGGCTCTGACCGGCCAGATACGCAGTATTTT
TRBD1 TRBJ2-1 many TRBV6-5 CASSYETGVHEQFF TGTGCCAGCAGTTACGAGACAGGGGTGCATGAGCAGTTCTTC
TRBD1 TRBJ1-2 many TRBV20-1 CSARQGTGYTF TGCAGTGCCCGACAGGGGACCGGCTACACCTTC
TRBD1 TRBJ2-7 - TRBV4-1 CASSHPRDRVYEQYF TGCGCCAGCAGCCATCCCCGGGACAGGGTGTACGAACAGTACTTC
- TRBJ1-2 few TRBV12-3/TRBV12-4 CASSLGSHYGYTF TGTGCCAGCAGTTTAGGTTCACACTATGGCTACACCTTC
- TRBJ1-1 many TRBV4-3 CASRPAAATVEAFF TGCGCCAGCAGGCCCGCGGCGGCTACGGTTGAAGCTTTCTTT
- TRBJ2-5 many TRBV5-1 CASSLEGLETQYF TGCGCCAGCAGCTTGGAGGGGTTAGAGACCCAGTACTTC
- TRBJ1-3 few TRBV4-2 CASSRLQDSGNTIYF TGTGCCAGCAGCCGATTACAAGACTCTGGAAACACCATATATTTT
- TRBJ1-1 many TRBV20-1 CSAPPGGMDTEAFF TGCAGTGCACCACCCGGGGGAATGGACACTGAAGCTTTCTTT
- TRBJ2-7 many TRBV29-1 CSVGNSPYEQYF TGCAGCGTTGGCAACTCCCCCTACGAGCAGTACTTC
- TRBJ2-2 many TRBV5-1 CASSSGYLTGELFF TGCGCCAGCAGCTCTGGATACCTCACCGGGGAGCTGTTTTTT